This T cell receptor (beta chain) was sequenced for a study of blood T cells in healthy people across ages. Study-level results: The diversity estimates, figures obtained from one million T cells, were considered underestimates. Fewer expanded clones and more diversity marked long-lived versus aged donors.

V lost 3 bases, J lost 0 bases, and 6 bases lay in between. The germline gives CDR1 SGHVS, CDR2 FNYEAQ. The CDR3 extends over 15 amino acids. PCR was performed a second time for roughly 7 to 12 cycles using a sample-barcoded 5' primer and a J-beta primer mix. Carrying 12 random nucleotides, a template-switch adaptor labeled each individual cDNA molecule. Each CDR3 protein gets one entry after TCRdb re-called the 5' RACE reads with MiXCR. The sample has hundreds of thousands of distinct CDR3 sequences; around 45% are singletons. A remark on this clonotype: Its target is unknown.

This sequence originates from a man between 60 and 75 years old in good health. The sequenced sample consisted of blood. The J gene is TRBJ2-6, the V gene TRBV7-6; D gene ambiguous. CDR3 DNA: TGTGCCAGCAGCTTTGGGCACTCTGGGGCCAACGTCCTGACTTTC. Protein: CASSFGHSGANVLTF.